These 6 T cell receptor beta chains were all obtained from the same sample, sequenced in a study of pediatric ulcerative colitis. The repertoire was sequenced with immunoSEQ multiplex PCR; TCRdb's copy has only in-frame clones and lacks some. The sample has about 36,000 clones, roughly 80% seen once. The sequencing input was blood. The receptors come from a girl under 18 with moderate ulcerative colitis.

This chain uses TRBV14 with TRBJ2-1; 7 bases align to TRBD1. Germline CDR1 is SGHDN and CDR2 is FVKESK. The CDR3 has 15 residues. V lost 6 bases and J lost 6; bases outside the gene matches: 11. DNA of the CDR3: TGTGCCAGCAGACCCGGGACAGCAAACGGCAATGAGCAGTTCTTC. Translating it yields CASRPGTANGNEQFF.

The V and J genes are TRBV27 and TRBJ2-5; 7 bases fit TRBD1. The V and J ends lost 3 bases and 3 bases, in that order; junction bases with no gene match: 4. Germline assignment: CDR1 MNHEY and CDR2 SMNVEV (reference sequence). The CDR3 spans 14 residues. In DNA form, the CDR3 reads TGTGCCAGCAGTTTTAGGGGACAGAAAGAGACCCAGTACTTC. Protein: CASSFRGQKETQYF.

CDR3 protein: CASSQAGTEYGYTF. Written as DNA, the CDR3 is TGCGCCAGCAGCCAAGCCGGGACAGAATATGGCTACACCTTC. The rearrangement links TRBV4-3 to TRBJ1-2, with 7 positions matching TRBD1. The ends lost 1 base at V and 5 bases at J; junction bases unmatched: 4. CDR1 and CDR2 (germline): LGHNA, YSLEER. The CDR3 has 14 residues.

The sample holds a few counts of this clone. CDR3 in DNA: TGTGCCAGCAACGACAATCGTTTCCCTGAAGCTTTCTTT. It specifies CASNDNRFPEAFF. The V gene is TRBV9, the J gene TRBJ1-1, with D unclear. The ends were cut back, 6 bases at V and 6 bases at J, with 15 bases in the middle. This CDR3 has 13 residues. The germline V gene encodes CDR1 SGDLS and CDR2 YYNGEE.

The chain employs TRBV30 and TRBJ2-7, with unresolved D. The germline V gene has CDR1 GTSNPN and CDR2 SVGIG (reference sequence). V was cut by 2 bases and J by 2 bases, with 7 bases left in between. CDR3 size: 12 residues. The CDR3 sequence: CAWSPQAYEQYF. CDR3 DNA: TGTGCCTGGAGTCCACAAGCCTACGAGCAGTACTTC.

The chain couples TRBV12-5 to TRBJ2-2, with D perhaps TRBD1 (6 bases). V lost 3 bases, J lost 1 base, and 12 bases lay in between. Germline assignment: CDR1 LGHNT and CDR2 FRNRAP. CDR3 length: 16 residues. The CDR3 nucleotides read TGTGCTAGTGGTTTACAACAGGGTTGGAACACCGGGGAGCTGTTTTTT. It translates to CASGLQQGWNTGELFF.